The clone carrying this T cell receptor beta chain was counted many times. The antigen is unknown. Regions amplified from RNA transcripts were the TCR beta CDR3 regions. HTBI primers drove first-round RT-PCR of the TCR CDR3. One entry per CDR3 protein results from TCRdb running MiXCR on the multiplex PCR reads. The profile shows 650,000 to 750,000 distinct CDR3 sequences, 12% to 15% of them singletons. The CDR3 contains 15 residues. Per the germline V gene, CDR1 is SEHNR and CDR2 is FQNEAQ (reference sequence). V was cut by 2 bases and J by 2 bases, with 12 bases left in between. The data belong to a study of T cells in Graves' hyperthyroidism and ophthalmopathy. Background on the study: Blood was drawn when the patient was first diagnosed and still untreated.

Study outcomes and limitations: Most expanded thyroid clonotypes above 0.001 also appeared in blood.

The V and J genes are TRBV7-9 and TRBJ1-1, with D perhaps TRBD1 (6 bases). The sample was blood. This sequence was found in a woman aged 18-29 years with Graves' hyperthyroidism. CDR3 nucleotides: TGTGCCAGCAGCTTACAAGGGACAACTAACACTGAAGCTTTCTTT. Encoded protein: CASSLQGTTNTEAFF.